This TCR beta chain originates from a study of early T cells in non-severe SARS-CoV-2 infection. Overall study results and limits: Matching with VDJdb favored anti-spike CD8 responses (missing private and CD4 specificities).

This CDR3 comprises 14 residues. V dropped 5 bases and J dropped 11; count of bases not matched to a gene: 12. Germline lookup yields CDR1 SEHNR and CDR2 FQNEAQ (reference sequence). The TCR library protocol was used to attach unique molecular identifiers. These identifiers were attached to individual cDNA molecules. In TCRdb, the 5' RACE reads were re-called with MiXCR into one record per CDR3 protein. Of about 70,000 distinct CDR3 sequences in the sample, about 15% are singletons; the top ten hold about 3.7%. As to this clonotype: Its target is not known.

The origin of this receptor is an adult who was a healthcare worker with PCR-confirmed SARS-CoV-2 infection or an uninfected control (not recorded which). The material sequenced was whole blood, taken at baseline. The chain links TRBV7-9 to TRBJ1-1; 9 bases line up with TRBD1. This CDR3 reads CASSRGQGVRSAFF. The CDR3 DNA sequence: TGTGCCAGCAGCAGGGGACAGGGAGTCAGATCGGCTTTCTTT.